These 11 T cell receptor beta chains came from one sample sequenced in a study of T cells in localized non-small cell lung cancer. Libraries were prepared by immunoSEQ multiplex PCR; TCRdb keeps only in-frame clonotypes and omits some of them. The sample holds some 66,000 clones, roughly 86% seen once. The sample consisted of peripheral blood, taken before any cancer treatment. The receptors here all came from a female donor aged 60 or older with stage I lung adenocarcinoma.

The CDR3 DNA reads TGTGCCAGCAGCCGCGGGACTAGCGAGCAGTACTTC. Protein sequence: CASSRGTSEQYF. The rearrangement links TRBV11-3 to TRBJ2-7; TRBD2 agrees at 8 bases. CDR1 is SGHNT and CDR2 is YENEEA in the germline V gene. The CDR3 length is 12 residues. The V gene end was trimmed by 5 bases and the J gene end by 6 bases; junction bases not matched to a gene: 3.

As DNA, the CDR3 is TGTGCCAGTAGGGGGATTTTTAGCAATCAGCCCCAGCATTTT. This translates into CASRGIFSNQPQHF. The genes are TRBV19 and TRBJ1-5; D is unclear. The V gene's germline CDR1 is LNHDA and CDR2 SQIVND (reference sequence). The CDR3 is made up of 14 amino acids. Trimming removed 6 bases from V and 0 bases from J, with 9 bases in between.

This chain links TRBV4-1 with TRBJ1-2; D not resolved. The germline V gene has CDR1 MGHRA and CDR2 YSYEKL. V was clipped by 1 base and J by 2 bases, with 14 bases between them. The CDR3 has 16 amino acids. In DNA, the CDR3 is TGCGCCAGCAGCCAAGTTATTCGGCAGGAAAACTATGGCTACACCTTC. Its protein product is CASSQVIRQENYGYTF.

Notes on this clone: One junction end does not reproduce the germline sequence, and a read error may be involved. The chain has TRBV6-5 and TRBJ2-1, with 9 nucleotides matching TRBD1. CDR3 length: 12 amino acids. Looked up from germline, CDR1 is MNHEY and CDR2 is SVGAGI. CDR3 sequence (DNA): TGCTCCTGTGGACAGGGGCGGAATGAGCAGTTCTTC. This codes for CSCGQGRNEQFF.

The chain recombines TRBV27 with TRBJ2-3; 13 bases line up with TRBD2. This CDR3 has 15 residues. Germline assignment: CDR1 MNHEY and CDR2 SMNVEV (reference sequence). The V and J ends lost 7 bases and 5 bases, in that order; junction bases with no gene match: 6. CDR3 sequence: CASTVLAGGVDTQYF. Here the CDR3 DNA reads TGTGCCAGCACTGTACTAGCGGGGGGGGTAGATACGCAGTATTTT.

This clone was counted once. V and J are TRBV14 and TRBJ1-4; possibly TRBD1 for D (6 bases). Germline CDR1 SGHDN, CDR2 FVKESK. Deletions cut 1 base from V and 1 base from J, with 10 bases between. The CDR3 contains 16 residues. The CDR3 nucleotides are TGTGCCAGCAGCCAAGTCAGAGGGGGAACTAATGAAAAACTGTTTTTT. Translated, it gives CASSQVRGGTNEKLFF. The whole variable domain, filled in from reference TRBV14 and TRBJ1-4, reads EAGVTQFPSHSVIEKGQTVTLRCDPISGHDNLYWYRRVMGKEIKFLLHFVKESKQDESGMPNNRFLAERTGGTYSTLKVQPAELEDSGVYFCASSQVRGGTNEKLFFGSGTQLSVL.

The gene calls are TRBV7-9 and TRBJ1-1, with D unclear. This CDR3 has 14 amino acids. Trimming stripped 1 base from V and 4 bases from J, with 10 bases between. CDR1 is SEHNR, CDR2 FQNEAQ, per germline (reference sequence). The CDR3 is CASSLGAEGTEAFF. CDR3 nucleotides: TGTGCCAGCAGCTTAGGGGCAGAAGGCACTGAAGCTTTCTTT.

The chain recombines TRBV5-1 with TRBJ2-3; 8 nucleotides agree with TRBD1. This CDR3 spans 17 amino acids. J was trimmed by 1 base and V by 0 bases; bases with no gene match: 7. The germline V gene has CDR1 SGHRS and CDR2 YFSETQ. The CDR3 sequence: CASSLDPQGAGTDTQYF. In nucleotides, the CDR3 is TGCGCCAGCAGCTTGGACCCTCAGGGGGCTGGCACAGATACGCAGTATTTT.

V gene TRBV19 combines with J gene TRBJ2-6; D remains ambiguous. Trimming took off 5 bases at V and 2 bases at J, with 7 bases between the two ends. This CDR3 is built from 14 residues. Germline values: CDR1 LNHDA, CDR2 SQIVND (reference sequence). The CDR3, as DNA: TGTGCCAGTAGTTTCGGCCCTGGGGCCAACGTCCTGACTTTC. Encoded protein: CASSFGPGANVLTF.

This CDR3 is CASSSLGADTQYF. CDR3 DNA: TGTGCCAGCAGTTCTCTGGGCGCAGATACGCAGTATTTT. The chain is built from TRBV27 and TRBJ2-3; no clear D. This CDR3 has 13 amino acids. Per germline, CDR1 MNHEY and CDR2 SMNVEV (reference sequence). V gave up 4 bases and J gave up 4 bases, with 9 bases separating them.

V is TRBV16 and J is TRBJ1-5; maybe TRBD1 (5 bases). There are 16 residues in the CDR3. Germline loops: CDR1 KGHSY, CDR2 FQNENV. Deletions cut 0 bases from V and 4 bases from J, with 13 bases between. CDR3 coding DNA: TGTGCCAGCAGCCAATCGGGACGCTCGGGGAATCAGCCCCAGCATTTT. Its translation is CASSQSGRSGNQPQHF.